This passage covers 8 T cell receptor beta chains from one sample sequenced in a study of T-cell reconstitution after alpha-beta-depleted transplantation in children. Unique molecular identifiers were built into the TCRbeta library. One entry per CDR3 protein, called by TCRdb with MiXCR from the PCR reads. This table holds about 240,000 distinct CDR3 sequences, 12% found once. The sequencing used PBMCs from the stem cell graft donor, collected from the stem cell graft. These receptors were obtained from a human donor who donated a stem cell graft to a child with acute lymphoblastic leukemia.

This clonotype has a count of ten or more. The rearrangement joins TRBV5-6 to TRBJ1-2; 7 bases are a match to TRBD1. The CDR3 covers 15 residues. From germline, CDR1 is SGHDT and CDR2 YYEEEE. The junction had 11 bases not matched to a gene; V was cut back by 3 bases and J by 6 bases. DNA for the CDR3: TGTGCCAGCAGCTCCATTGACAGGGAAAGTGATGGCTACACCTTC. Translation: CASSSIDRESDGYTF.

With respect to this clonotype: A much larger clone is a single base away; this may be a read error. The chain recombines TRBV20-1 with TRBJ2-6; 11 nucleotides line up with TRBD2. There are 17 residues in the CDR3. Germline V lookup: CDR1 DFQATT, CDR2 SNEGSKA (reference sequence). The CDR3 nucleotides read TGCAGTGCTAGAAATAGCGGGAGGGCCCCCGGGGCCAACATCCTGACTTTC. This translates into CSARNSGRAPGANILTF.

In this sample, this clonotype turned up many times. The J gene is TRBJ2-6, the V gene TRBV6-5; maybe TRBD1 (5 bases). Germline V gives CDR1 MNHEY, CDR2 SVGAGI. The CDR3 loop spans 15 amino acids. Trimming pared 0 bases from V and 4 bases from J, leaving 7 bases between. The CDR3, as DNA: TGTGCCAGCAGTTACTCAAGGACAGGGGCCAACGTCCTGACTTTC. Translating gives CASSYSRTGANVLTF.

This clonotype was seen many times. J is TRBJ2-1 and V is TRBV7-9, with D perhaps TRBD2 (5 bases). CDR3 length: 15 residues. Trimming removed 5 bases at V and 2 bases at J, with 13 bases between. CDR1 and CDR2 (germline): SEHNR, FQNEAQ (reference sequence). The CDR3 sequence is CASSRNTGAYNEQFF. The CDR3 DNA follows: TGTGCCAGCAGCCGTAATACCGGGGCCTACAATGAGCAGTTCTTC.

This clonotype occurred many times. The chain has TRBV6-1 and TRBJ2-4, with D hard to call. The CDR3 is 14 amino acids. V lost 4 bases and J 0 bases, leaving 7 bases between the germline ends. Germline values: CDR1 MNHNS, CDR2 SASEGT. The CDR3 sequence is CASSAETAKNIQYF. Here the CDR3 DNA reads TGTGCCAGCAGTGCGGAGACAGCCAAAAACATTCAGTACTTC.

In this sample, this clonotype turned up many times. The V call is TRBV6-5, the J call TRBJ1-1; D remains ambiguous. V was trimmed by 6 bases and J by 4 bases, leaving 6 bases between them. The V gene's germline CDR1 is MNHEY and CDR2 SVGAGI. The CDR3 extends over 11 amino acids. The CDR3 reads CASRRSTEAFF. The CDR3 nucleotides read TGTGCCAGCAGGAGAAGCACTGAAGCTTTCTTT.

This clonotype was counted at least ten times. The chain uses TRBV9 and TRBJ1-4; weak D call: TRBD1 (5 bases). V lost 0 bases to trimming and J lost 5 bases, with 11 bases between them. The CDR3 has 15 amino acids. Germline CDR1 SGDLS, CDR2 YYNGEE. The CDR3 is CASSVEGRSNEKLFF. CDR3 in DNA: TGTGCCAGCAGCGTAGAGGGACGTAGCAATGAAAAACTGTTTTTT.

V is TRBV10-1 and J is TRBJ2-3; D may be TRBD1 (5 bases). This CDR3 contains 13 residues. Germline assignment: CDR1 WNHNN and CDR2 SYGVQD (reference sequence). Between the trimmed V and J ends, which lost 6 bases and 1 base, there was a span of 8 bases. In DNA, the CDR3 is TGCGCCAGCAGCATACAGGGCACAGATACGCAGTATTTT. Translating gives CASSIQGTDTQYF.